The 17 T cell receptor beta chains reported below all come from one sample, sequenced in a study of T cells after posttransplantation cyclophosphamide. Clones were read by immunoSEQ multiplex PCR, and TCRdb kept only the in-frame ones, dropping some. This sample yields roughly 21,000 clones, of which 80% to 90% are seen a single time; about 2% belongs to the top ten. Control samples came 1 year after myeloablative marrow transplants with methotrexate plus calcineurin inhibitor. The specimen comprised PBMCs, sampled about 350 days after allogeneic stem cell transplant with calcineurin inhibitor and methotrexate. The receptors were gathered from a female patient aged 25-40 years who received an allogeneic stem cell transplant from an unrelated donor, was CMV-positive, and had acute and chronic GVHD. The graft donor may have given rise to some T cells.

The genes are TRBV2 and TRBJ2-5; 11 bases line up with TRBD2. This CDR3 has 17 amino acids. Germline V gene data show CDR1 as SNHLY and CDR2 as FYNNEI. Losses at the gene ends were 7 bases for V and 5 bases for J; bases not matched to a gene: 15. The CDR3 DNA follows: TGTGCCAGCATCCAAGGGCCACTAGCGGGAGCGGGTGAGACCCAGTACTTC. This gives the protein CASIQGPLAGAGETQYF.

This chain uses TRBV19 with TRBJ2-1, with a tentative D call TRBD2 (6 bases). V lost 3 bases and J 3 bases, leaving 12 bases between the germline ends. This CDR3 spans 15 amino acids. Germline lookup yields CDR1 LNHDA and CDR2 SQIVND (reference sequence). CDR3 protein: CASSISWGGYNEQFF. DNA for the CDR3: TGTGCCAGTAGTATCTCCTGGGGAGGCTACAATGAGCAGTTCTTC. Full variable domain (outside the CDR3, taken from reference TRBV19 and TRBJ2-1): DGGITQSPKYLFRKEGQNVTLSCEQNLNHDAMYWYRQDPGQGLRLIYYSQIVNDFQKGDIAEGYSVSREKKESFPLTVTSAQKNPTAFYLCASSISWGGYNEQFFGPGTRLTVL.

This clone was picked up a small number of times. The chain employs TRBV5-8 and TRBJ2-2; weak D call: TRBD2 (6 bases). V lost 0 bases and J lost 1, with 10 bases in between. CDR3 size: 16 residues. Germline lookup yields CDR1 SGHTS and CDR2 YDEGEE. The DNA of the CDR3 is TGTGCCAGCAGCTTGGTTGGAGGGTGGAACACCGGGGAGCTGTTTTTT. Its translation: CASSLVGGWNTGELFF.

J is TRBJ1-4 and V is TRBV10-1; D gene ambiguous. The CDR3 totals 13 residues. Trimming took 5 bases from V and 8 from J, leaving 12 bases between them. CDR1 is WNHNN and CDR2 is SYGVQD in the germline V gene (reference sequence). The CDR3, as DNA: TGCGCCAGCAGTAACCGCCGCGGGGAAAAACTGTTTTTT. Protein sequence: CASSNRRGEKLFF.

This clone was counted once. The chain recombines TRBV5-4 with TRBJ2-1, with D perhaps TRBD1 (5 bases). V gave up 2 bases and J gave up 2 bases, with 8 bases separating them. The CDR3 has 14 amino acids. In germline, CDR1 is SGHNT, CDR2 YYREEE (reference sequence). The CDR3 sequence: CASSLGVPYNEQFF. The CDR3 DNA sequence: TGTGCCAGCAGCTTAGGGGTTCCCTACAATGAGCAGTTCTTC.

This CDR3 is CSVTPPSGQETQYF. The CDR3 bases are TGCAGCGTGACCCCGCCTAGCGGCCAAGAGACCCAGTACTTC. The chain links TRBV29-1 to TRBJ2-5; 7 nucleotides line up with TRBD2. CDR3 length: 14 residues. V was clipped by 6 bases and J by 1 base; unmatched bases: 8. Germline V CDR1 and CDR2: SQVTM, ANQGSEA.

The CDR3 sequence: CASKVASGGSYEQYV. The CDR3 nucleotides read TGTGCCAGCAAAGTGGCTAGCGGGGGTTCCTACGAGCAGTACGTC. The chain employs TRBV7-2 and TRBJ2-7, with 10 positions matching TRBD2. V lost 7 bases, J lost 1 base, and 7 bases stayed unmatched. The length of the CDR3 is 15 residues. Germline lookup yields CDR1 SGHTA and CDR2 FQGNSA.

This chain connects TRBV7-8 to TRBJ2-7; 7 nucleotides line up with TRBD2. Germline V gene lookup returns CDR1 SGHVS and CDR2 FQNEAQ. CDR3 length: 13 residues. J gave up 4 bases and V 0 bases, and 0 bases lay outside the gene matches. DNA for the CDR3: TGTGCCAGCAGCTTAGCGGGAGGGTACGAGCAGTACTTC. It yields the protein CASSLAGGYEQYF.

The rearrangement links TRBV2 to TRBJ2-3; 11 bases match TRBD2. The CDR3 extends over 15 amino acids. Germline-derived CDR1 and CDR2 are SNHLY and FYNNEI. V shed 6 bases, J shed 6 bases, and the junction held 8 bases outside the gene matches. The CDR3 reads CASSEPGLAEDTQYF. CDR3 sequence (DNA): TGTGCCAGCAGCGAACCGGGACTAGCGGAGGATACGCAGTATTTT.

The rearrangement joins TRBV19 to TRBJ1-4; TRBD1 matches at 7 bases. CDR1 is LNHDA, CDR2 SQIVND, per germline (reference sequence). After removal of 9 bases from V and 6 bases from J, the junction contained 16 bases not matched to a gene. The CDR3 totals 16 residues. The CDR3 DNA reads TGTGCCAGCACCGACAGGGAGCGCTCGTTGCATGAAAAACTGTTTTTT. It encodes CASTDRERSLHEKLFF.

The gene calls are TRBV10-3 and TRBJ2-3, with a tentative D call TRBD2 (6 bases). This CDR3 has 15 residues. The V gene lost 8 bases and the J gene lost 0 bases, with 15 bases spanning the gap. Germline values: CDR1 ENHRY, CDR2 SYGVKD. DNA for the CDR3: TGTGCCATCGCTTGGGGGGTCCAAAGCACAGATACGCAGTATTTT. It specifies CAIAWGVQSTDTQYF.

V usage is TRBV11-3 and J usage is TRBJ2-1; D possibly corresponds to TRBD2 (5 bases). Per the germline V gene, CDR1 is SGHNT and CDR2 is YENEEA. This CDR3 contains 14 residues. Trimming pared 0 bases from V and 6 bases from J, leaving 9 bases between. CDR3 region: CASSLEQSGNEQFF. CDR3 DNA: TGTGCCAGCAGCTTAGAACAGAGCGGCAATGAGCAGTTCTTC.

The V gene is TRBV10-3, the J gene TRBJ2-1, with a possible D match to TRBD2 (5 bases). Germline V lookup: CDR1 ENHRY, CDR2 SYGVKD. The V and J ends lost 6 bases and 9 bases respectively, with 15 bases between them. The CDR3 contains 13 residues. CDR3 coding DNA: TGTGCCATCAGGGGCGACTATTCGGGTGAGCAGTTCTTC. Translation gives CAIRGDYSGEQFF.

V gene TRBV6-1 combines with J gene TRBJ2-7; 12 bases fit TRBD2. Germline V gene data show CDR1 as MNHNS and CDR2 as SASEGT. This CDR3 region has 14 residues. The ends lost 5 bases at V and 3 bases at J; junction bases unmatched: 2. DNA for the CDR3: TGTGCCAGCAGTCGACTAGCGGGAGTCTACGAGCAGTACTTC. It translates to CASSRLAGVYEQYF.

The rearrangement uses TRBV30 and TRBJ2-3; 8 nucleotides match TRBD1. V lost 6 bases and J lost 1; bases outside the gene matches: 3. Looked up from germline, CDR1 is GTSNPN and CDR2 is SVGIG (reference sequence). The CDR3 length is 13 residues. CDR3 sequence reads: CACSTGGTDTQYF. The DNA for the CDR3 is TGTGCCTGTTCGACAGGGGGCACAGATACGCAGTATTTT.

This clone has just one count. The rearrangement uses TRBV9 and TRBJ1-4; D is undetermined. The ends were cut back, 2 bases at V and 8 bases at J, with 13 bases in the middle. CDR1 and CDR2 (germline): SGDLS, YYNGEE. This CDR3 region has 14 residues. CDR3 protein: CASSVTGVPEKLFF. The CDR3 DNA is TGTGCCAGCAGCGTGACCGGGGTACCAGAAAAACTGTTTTTT.

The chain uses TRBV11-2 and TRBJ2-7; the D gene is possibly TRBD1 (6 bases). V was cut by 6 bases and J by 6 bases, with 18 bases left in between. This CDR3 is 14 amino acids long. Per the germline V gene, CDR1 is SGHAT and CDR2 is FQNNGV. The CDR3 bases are TGTGCCAGCAGGTACACAGGGAGAAGTGGCGAGCAGTACTTC. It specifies CASRYTGRSGEQYF.